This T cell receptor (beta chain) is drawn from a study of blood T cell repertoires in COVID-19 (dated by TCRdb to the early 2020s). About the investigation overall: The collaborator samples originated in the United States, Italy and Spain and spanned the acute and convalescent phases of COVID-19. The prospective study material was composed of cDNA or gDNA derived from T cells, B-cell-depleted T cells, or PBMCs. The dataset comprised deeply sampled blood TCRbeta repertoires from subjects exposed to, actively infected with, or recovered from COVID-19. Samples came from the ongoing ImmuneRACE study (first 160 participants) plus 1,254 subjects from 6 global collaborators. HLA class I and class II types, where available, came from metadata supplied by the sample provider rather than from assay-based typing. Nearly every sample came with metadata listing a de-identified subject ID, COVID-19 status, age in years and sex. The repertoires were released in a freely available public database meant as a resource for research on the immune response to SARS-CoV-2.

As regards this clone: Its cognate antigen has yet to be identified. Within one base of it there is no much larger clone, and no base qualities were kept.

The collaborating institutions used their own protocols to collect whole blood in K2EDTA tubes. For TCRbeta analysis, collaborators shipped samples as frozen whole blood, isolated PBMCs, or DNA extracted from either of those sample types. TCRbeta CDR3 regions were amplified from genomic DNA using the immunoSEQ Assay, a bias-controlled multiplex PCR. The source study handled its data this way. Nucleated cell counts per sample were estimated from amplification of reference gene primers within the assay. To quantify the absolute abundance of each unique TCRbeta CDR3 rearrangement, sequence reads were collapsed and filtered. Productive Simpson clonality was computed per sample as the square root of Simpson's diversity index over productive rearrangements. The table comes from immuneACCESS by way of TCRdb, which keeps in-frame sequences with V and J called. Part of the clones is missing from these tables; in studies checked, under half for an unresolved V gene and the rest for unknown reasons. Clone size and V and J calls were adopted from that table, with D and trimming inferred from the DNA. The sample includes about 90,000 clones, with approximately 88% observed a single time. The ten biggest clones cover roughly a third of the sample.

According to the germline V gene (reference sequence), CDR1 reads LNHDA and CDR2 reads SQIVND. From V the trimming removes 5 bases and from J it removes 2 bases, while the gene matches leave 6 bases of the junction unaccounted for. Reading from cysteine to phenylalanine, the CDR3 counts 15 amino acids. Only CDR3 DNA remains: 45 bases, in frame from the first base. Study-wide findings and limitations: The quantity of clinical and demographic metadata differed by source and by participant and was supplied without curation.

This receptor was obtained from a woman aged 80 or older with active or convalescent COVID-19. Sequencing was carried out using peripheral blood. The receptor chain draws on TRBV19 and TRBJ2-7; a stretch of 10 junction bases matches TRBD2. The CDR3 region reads CASSPGLAVTYEQYF. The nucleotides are TGTGCCAGTAGTCCAGGACTAGCGGTAACCTACGAGCAGTACTTC.